The 9 T cell receptor beta chains below were found in one sample sequenced in a study of Ad26.COV2.S vaccination and SARS-CoV-2 variants. Treatment: 15 to 20 received Ad26.COV2.S at low or high dose, single or two shots; several received placebo; per-sample allocation not given. Sampling took place 63 days after the first vaccine or placebo injection. Clones were sequenced by immunoSEQ multiplex PCR, and TCRdb holds only the in-frame ones, with some missing. The sample contains a few hundred thousand clones, approximately 90% of which appear only once. Source: peripheral blood, taken in a trial of Ad26.COV2.S vaccine versus placebo. These receptors all come from a person aged 18-65 years who received the Ad26.COV2.S COVID-19 vaccine or a placebo.

The chain has TRBV3-1 (or the pseudogene TRBV3-2) and TRBJ2-5; D assignment may be TRBD1 or TRBD2 (6 bases each). Germline loops: CDR1 LGHDT, CDR2 YNNKEL (reference sequence). Trimming pared 3 bases from V and 5 bases from J, leaving 19 bases between. There are 16 residues in the CDR3. The CDR3 bases are TGTGCCAGCAGCCAGCTGAAGACAGGCGGGAAGGAGACCCAGTACTTC. It yields the protein CASSQLKTGGKETQYF.

With respect to this clone: Other DNA sequences in this sample translate to the same CDR3. The rearrangement links TRBV12-3 or TRBV12-4 to TRBJ1-1; D call uncertain. The CDR3 is 13 amino acids. V was pared by 3 bases and J by 1 base, with 6 bases between. CDR3: CASSFRQNTEAFF. CDR3 coding DNA: TGTGCCAGCAGTTTTCGGCAGAACACTGAAGCTTTCTTT.

This chain links TRBV19 with TRBJ1-6, with D unclear. Trimming left V 1 base short and J 5 bases short, with 9 bases between. Germline V gene lookup returns CDR1 LNHDA and CDR2 SQIVND (reference sequence). CDR3 length: 15 residues. DNA of the CDR3: TGTGCCAGTAGTATAGGGATCTGGAATAATTCACCCCTCCACTTT. This translates into CASSIGIWNNSPLHF. The full variable domain, completed using reference TRBV19 and TRBJ1-6, is DGGITQSPKYLFRKEGQNVTLSCEQNLNHDAMYWYRQDPGQGLRLIYYSQIVNDFQKGDIAEGYSVSREKKESFPLTVTSAQKNPTAFYLCASSIGIWNNSPLHFGNGTRLTVT.

This clone was seen more than once but under ten times. The rearrangement uses TRBV5-6 and TRBJ2-2; D is unresolved. The CDR3 is made up of 14 amino acids. The germline V gene has CDR1 SGHDT and CDR2 YYEEEE. V lost 2 bases and J 7 bases, leaving 12 bases between the germline ends. The DNA of the CDR3 is TGTGCCAGCAGCTTAGTGAGGATGAGCGGGGAGCTGTTTTTT. Translated: CASSLVRMSGELFF. Full variable domain (outside the CDR3, taken from reference TRBV5-6 and TRBJ2-2): DAGVTQSPTHLIKTRGQQVTLRCSPKSGHDTVSWYQQALGQGPQFIFQYYEEEERQRGNFPDRFSGHQFPNYSSELNVNALLLGDSALYLCASSLVRMSGELFFGEGSRLTVL.

The chain uses TRBV6-2 or TRBV6-3 and TRBJ2-5; D uncertain. CDR3 length: 15 amino acids. The germline V gene has CDR1 MNHEY and CDR2 SVGEGT. Trimming cost V 2 bases and J 4 bases, with 14 bases left between them. Here the CDR3 DNA reads TGTGCCAGCAGTTACCCCCACGGCATACGAGAGACCCAGTACTTC. Encoded protein: CASSYPHGIRETQYF.

CDR3 in DNA: TGTGCCAGCGCTCCGAACCGGGCTAATGAAAAACTGTTTTTT. Translated: CASAPNRANEKLFF. V and J are TRBV9 and TRBJ1-4; unclear D gene. Per germline, CDR1 SGDLS and CDR2 YYNGEE. The CDR3 is 14 residues long. V was shortened by 7 bases and J by 3 bases, with 13 bases between the two germline ends.

Notes on this clone: A read error may produce the germline difference seen at one junction end. V is TRBV5-1 and J is TRBJ2-2, with D possibly matching TRBD2 (5 bases). The CDR3 is 14 amino acids. Germline assignment: CDR1 SGHRS and CDR2 YFSETQ. The CDR3 DNA is TGCGCCAGCAGCTTGGAATTAGGTATCGGGGAGCTATTTTTT. Translated: CASSLELGIGELFF.

The rearrangement joins TRBV6-1 to TRBJ1-2, with TRBD1 as a possible D gene (6 bases). The length of the CDR3 is 12 residues. Germline CDR1 reads MNHNS; CDR2 reads SASEGT. Trimming took off 2 bases at V and 8 bases at J, with 9 bases between the two ends. The CDR3 DNA reads TGTGCCAGCAGTGAACAGGGGTGGGGCTACACCTTC. Amino acid sequence: CASSEQGWGYTF.

This clone has only a few counts. The J gene is TRBJ2-3, the V gene TRBV7-9; 7 nucleotides align to TRBD2. Unmatched junction bases numbered 1, after V lost 0 bases and J lost 1 base. Looked up from germline, CDR1 is SEHNR and CDR2 is FQNEAQ (reference sequence). The CDR3 has 15 residues. CDR3 nucleotides: TGTGCCAGCAGCTTAGCTAGCGGGCGCACAGATACGCAGTATTTT. It codes for CASSLASGRTDTQYF. The variable domain in full, with the rest retrieved from reference TRBV7-9 and TRBJ2-3, is DTGVSQNPRHKITKRGQNVTFRCDPISEHNRLYWYRQTLGQGPEFLTYFQNEAQLEKSRLLSDRFSAERPKGSFSTLEIQRTEQGDSAMYLCASSLASGRTDTQYFGPGTRLTVL.